These 29 T cell receptor beta chains were sequenced from one sample in a study of Ad26.COV2.S vaccination and SARS-CoV-2 variants (dated by TCRdb to the early 2020s). Library method: the immunoSEQ multiplex PCR assay. The immuneACCESS repertoire file appears here via TCRdb, limited to in-frame rearrangements. These files lack a portion of the clones; in checked studies, under half of the deficit traces to unresolved V genes, and the cause of the others is not known. For this sample there are about 350,000 clones; around 86% appear just once. The biggest ten clones account for roughly 3.2% of the sample. The label giving this sample's treatment or condition can be read as: roughly 20 received Ad26.COV2.S at low or high dose, single or two shots; 5 received placebo; per-sample allocation not given. For vaccine and placebo recipients, repertoires were sequenced using samples collected on day 63 after the first injection.

Sequenced here: peripheral blood, sampled in a trial of Ad26.COV2.S vaccine versus placebo. The receptors were sampled from a person between 18 and 65 years old who received the Ad26.COV2.S COVID-19 vaccine or a placebo.

The chain employs TRBV9 and TRBJ1-3; D not certain. V was shortened by 0 bases and J by 0 bases, with 7 bases between the two germline ends. Germline loops: CDR1 SGDLS, CDR2 YYNGEE. This CDR3 has 15 residues. The CDR3 spells CASSVEPSSGNTIYF. The CDR3 bases are TGTGCCAGCAGCGTAGAACCGAGCTCTGGAAACACCATATATTTT.

The CDR3 sequence is CASSERGHTQYF. CDR3 nucleotides: TGTGCCAGCAGTGAAAGGGGGCATACGCAGTATTTT. The V gene is TRBV25-1, the J gene TRBJ2-3; 7 positions agree with TRBD1. The CDR3 runs to 12 residues. V shed 2 bases, J shed 7 bases, and the junction held 0 bases outside the gene matches. CDR1 MGHDK and CDR2 SYGVNS come from the germline V gene.

This clone was observed a single time. This sequence joins TRBV5-6 and TRBJ1-3, with D unclear. Between the trimmed V and J ends, which lost 1 base and 2 bases, there was a span of 10 bases. This CDR3 spans 15 amino acids. CDR1 is SGHDT and CDR2 is YYEEEE in the germline V gene. In nucleotides, the CDR3 is TGTGCCAGCAGCTTGAATATGAGGACTGGAAACACCATATATTTT. Its protein product is CASSLNMRTGNTIYF.

This chain links TRBV18 with TRBJ2-1; the match to TRBD1 covers 7 bases. Per the germline V gene, CDR1 is KGHSH and CDR2 is LQKENI. The V gene end was trimmed by 3 bases and the J gene end by 8 bases; junction bases not matched to a gene: 4. The CDR3 loop spans 13 amino acids. CDR3 DNA sequence: TGTGCCAGCTCACCGACAGGGAGAGATGAGCAGTTCTTC. Translating gives CASSPTGRDEQFF.

This clone turned up a few times. This sequence joins TRBV4-1 and TRBJ2-1; D remains unclear. The CDR3 is 14 residues long. V dropped 0 bases and J dropped 5 bases, with 8 bases sitting between them. Germline lookup yields CDR1 MGHRA and CDR2 YSYEKL. Here the CDR3 DNA reads TGCGCCAGCAGCCAAGAAAATCAGAACAATGAGCAGTTCTTC. Its protein is CASSQENQNNEQFF.

J is TRBJ2-1 and V is TRBV27; 8 bases are shared with TRBD1. J gave up 4 bases and V 3 bases, and 5 bases lay outside the gene matches. Germline V gives CDR1 MNHEY, CDR2 SMNVEV (reference sequence). The CDR3 runs to 15 residues. CDR3 nucleotide sequence: TGTGCCAGCAGTTTGCAGGACAGGGTATACAATGAGCAGTTCTTC. Amino acid sequence: CASSLQDRVYNEQFF.

The chain joins TRBV7-8 to TRBJ1-3; D gene unclear. This CDR3 has 15 residues. The germline V gene encodes CDR1 SGHVS and CDR2 FQNEAQ. V was cut by 5 bases and J by 0 bases, with 11 bases left in between. CDR3: CASSAWSSSGNTIYF. Written as DNA, the CDR3 is TGTGCCAGCAGCGCTTGGAGTTCCTCTGGAAACACCATATATTTT. Drawing the rest from reference TRBV7-8 and TRBJ1-3, the complete variable domain is GAGVSQSPRYKVAKRGQDVALRCDPISGHVSLFWYQQALGQGPEFLTYFQNEAQLDKSGLPSDRFFAERPEGSVSTLKIQRTQQEDSAVYLCASSAWSSSGNTIYFGEGSWLTVV.

The rearrangement links TRBV12-3 or TRBV12-4 to TRBJ1-1; 8 bases line up with TRBD1. The V and J ends lost 7 bases and 12 bases, in that order; junction bases with no gene match: 10. This CDR3 is built from 12 residues. Here the CDR3 reads CASTSDRVITFF. CDR3 nucleotide sequence: TGTGCCAGCACCTCGGACAGGGTAATAACTTTCTTT.

This clone was seen a single time. The chain recombines TRBV7-2 with TRBJ2-1, with 8 positions matching TRBD1. V lost 4 bases and J lost 4; bases outside the gene matches: 6. This CDR3 contains 15 residues. CDR1 SGHTA and CDR2 FQGNSA come from the germline V gene. The DNA of the CDR3 is TGTGCCAGCAGCTACCGTACAGGGGGGTACAATGAGCAGTTCTTC. It translates to CASSYRTGGYNEQFF.

The sample holds one count of this clone. This specimen includes other DNA sequences encoding the same CDR3. The chain has TRBV7-3 and TRBJ1-1; maybe TRBD1 (5 bases). The CDR3 totals 13 residues. V dropped 5 bases and J dropped 1 base, with 8 bases sitting between them. Germline CDR1 SGHTA, CDR2 FQGTGA. In nucleotides, the CDR3 is TGTGCCAGCAGCCTAGGACAGAACACTGAAGCTTTCTTT. It translates to CASSLGQNTEAFF.

Remarks on this clone: Additional DNA sequences in this sample encode the identical CDR3. CDR3 DNA: TGTGCCAGCAGTTTCTATAGCAATCAGCCCCAGCATTTT. This translates into CASSFYSNQPQHF. The V gene is TRBV27, the J gene TRBJ1-5; D gene ambiguous. Germline values: CDR1 MNHEY, CDR2 SMNVEV (reference sequence). The CDR3 contains 13 residues. Trimming pared 3 bases from V and 0 bases from J, leaving 3 bases between.

The chain carries TRBV15 and TRBJ1-2; D possibly corresponds to TRBD1 (6 bases). The CDR3 covers 14 residues. With 4 bases removed from V and 6 bases from J, the gap between germline ends came to 15 bases. Germline V gene lookup returns CDR1 LNHNV and CDR2 YYDKDF (reference sequence). CDR3: CATSNGQRRHGYTF. The CDR3 DNA reads TGTGCCACCAGCAACGGACAGCGAAGGCATGGCTACACCTTC.

The chain employs TRBV29-1 and TRBJ2-7, with TRBD1 matching 10 bases. CDR1 SQVTM and CDR2 ANQGSEA come from the germline V gene. Trimming at V came to 7 bases and at J to 6 bases, leaving 21 bases not matched to a gene. The CDR3 has 17 residues. The CDR3 DNA is TGCAGCGCGTTGTCGGCCTCCCCCGACAGGGGGCTTTCCGAGCAGTACTTC. This sequence encodes CSALSASPDRGLSEQYF.

This clone was counted once. The V and J genes are TRBV7-2 and TRBJ1-2, with D perhaps matching TRBD1 (6 bases). The germline gives CDR1 SGHTA, CDR2 FQGNSA. This CDR3 spans 14 amino acids. V gave up 8 bases and J gave up 5 bases, with 18 bases separating them. CDR3 bases: TGTGCCAGCGGTCCTTTGACAGGATGGTATGGCTACACCTTC. Amino acids: CASGPLTGWYGYTF. The whole variable domain, remainder taken from reference TRBV7-2 and TRBJ1-2, is GAGVSQSPSNKVTEKGKDVELRCDPISGHTALYWYRQSLGQGLEFLIYFQGNSAPDKSGLPSDRFSAERTGGSVSTLTIQRTQQEDSAVYLCASGPLTGWYGYTFGSGTRLTVV.

The V gene is TRBV5-1, the J gene TRBJ1-1; D remains ambiguous. Per germline, CDR1 SGHRS and CDR2 YFSETQ. V lost 6 bases, J lost 1 base, and 10 bases lay in between. This CDR3 is 13 amino acids long. DNA of the CDR3: TGCGCCAGCACCCAGACCCCGAACACTGAAGCTTTCTTT. Residues: CASTQTPNTEAFF. Full variable domain (outside the CDR3, taken from reference TRBV5-1 and TRBJ1-1): KAGVTQTPRYLIKTRGQQVTLSCSPISGHRSVSWYQQTPGQGLQFLFEYFSETQRNKGNFPGRFSGRQFSNSRSEMNVSTLELGDSALYLCASTQTPNTEAFFGQGTRLTVV.

The CDR3 region has the DNA TGTGCCAGTAGCCCGAGGCACAGCCAAGAGACCCAGTACTTC. Protein product: CASSPRHSQETQYF. J is TRBJ2-5 and V is TRBV19; D not certain. Between the trimmed V and J ends, which lost 6 bases and 1 base, there was a span of 12 bases. The CDR3 runs 14 residues. Looked up from germline, CDR1 is LNHDA and CDR2 is SQIVND (reference sequence).

The gene calls are TRBV2 and TRBJ2-3; 8 nucleotides align to TRBD1. Germline loops: CDR1 SNHLY, CDR2 FYNNEI. Germline trimming cut 8 bases from V and 2 bases from J; bases unmatched to any gene: 6. This CDR3 is 14 amino acids long. The CDR3 sequence: CASVIQGDTDTQYF. The DNA for the CDR3 is TGTGCCAGCGTTATACAGGGGGACACAGATACGCAGTATTTT.

Only one count was recorded for this clone. The CDR3 DNA sequence: TGTGCCAGCAGTGCGGGACCTAGTGGCAATGAGCAGTTCTTC. As protein: CASSAGPSGNEQFF. The genes are TRBV2 and TRBJ2-1, with D possibly called TRBD1 or TRBD2 (5 bases each). Trimming took 4 bases from V and 6 from J, leaving 13 bases between them. This CDR3 contains 14 residues. Germline CDR1 reads SNHLY; CDR2 reads FYNNEI.

The chain has TRBV7-8 and TRBJ2-7; tentatively, D is TRBD1 or TRBD2 (5 bases each). This CDR3 has 13 amino acids. Trimming cost V 2 bases and J 7 bases, with 12 bases left between them. Per germline, CDR1 SGHVS and CDR2 FQNEAQ. In nucleotides, the CDR3 is TGTGCCAGCAGCTTATACCAAGAGGGGGAGCAGTACTTC. It translates to CASSLYQEGEQYF.

V is TRBV11-3 and J is TRBJ1-1, with TRBD1 identical over 10 bases. The CDR3 spans 12 residues. After removal of 6 bases from V and 12 bases from J, the junction contained 7 bases not matched to a gene. The V gene's germline CDR1 is SGHNT and CDR2 YENEEA. The CDR3 nucleotides read TGTGCCAGCAGTTCCGACAGGGGGCGGCCTTTCTTT. Translation: CASSSDRGRPFF.

The chain combines TRBV7-8 with TRBJ1-1; 8 bases are a match to TRBD1. The CDR3 totals 14 residues. Trimming took 4 bases from V and 1 from J; bases not matched to a gene: 2. In germline, CDR1 is SGHVS, CDR2 FQNEAQ. The chain's CDR3 is CASSYGTGNTEAFF. The CDR3 coding sequence is TGTGCCAGCAGCTACGGGACAGGGAACACTGAAGCTTTCTTT.

CDR3 protein: CASSVGTDSYEQYF. The CDR3 coding sequence is TGTGCCAGCAGCGTAGGGACAGACTCCTACGAGCAGTACTTC. The V call is TRBV9, the J call TRBJ2-7; D might be TRBD1 (6 bases). Trimming pared 0 bases from V and 0 bases from J, leaving 7 bases between. The length of the CDR3 is 14 residues. Germline CDR1 is SGDLS and CDR2 is YYNGEE.

This clone was counted only a few times. This rearrangement joins TRBV5-1 to TRBJ1-3; 11 bases are shared with TRBD1. The CDR3 is 14 amino acids. V was pared by 0 bases and J by 13 bases, with 6 bases of the junction left unmatched. The germline V gene has CDR1 SGHRS and CDR2 YFSETQ. The CDR3 nucleotides read TGCGCCAGCAGCTTGGATGGACAGGGGGCGATTATATATTTT. As protein: CASSLDGQGAIIYF.

V and J are TRBV9 and TRBJ2-5; TRBD2 matches 8 bases. CDR1 and CDR2 (germline): SGDLS, YYNGEE. V shed 1 base, J shed 1 base, and the junction held 0 bases outside the gene matches. CDR3 length equals 14 residues. CDR3 DNA: TGTGCCAGCAGCGTACTAGCGGGCCAAGAGACCCAGTACTTC. Its translation is CASSVLAGQETQYF. Variable domain in full (rest from reference TRBV9 and TRBJ2-5): DSGVTQTPKHLITATGQRVTLRCSPRSGDLSVYWYQQSLDQGLQFLIQYYNGEERAKGNILERFSAQQFPDLHSELNLSSLELGDSALYFCASSVLAGQETQYFGPGTRLLVL.

The rearrangement links TRBV5-1 to TRBJ2-4; D gene unclear. The germline V and J ends were trimmed by 0 bases and 5 bases, with 6 bases remaining between them. The germline V gene has CDR1 SGHRS and CDR2 YFSETQ. CDR3 length: 13 residues. The CDR3 DNA is TGCGCCAGCAGCTTGGCAGTTGAAAACATTCAGTACTTC. Amino acids: CASSLAVENIQYF.

This clone was counted between two and nine times. The rearrangement joins TRBV5-1 to TRBJ1-6; D unresolved. Germline V CDR1 and CDR2: SGHRS, YFSETQ. The CDR3 runs 17 residues. Trimming took 0 bases from V and 7 from J, leaving 17 bases between them. CDR3 sequence reads: CASSLAIGGAWNSPLHF. For the CDR3, the DNA is TGCGCCAGCAGCTTGGCCATTGGAGGCGCCTGGAATTCACCCCTCCACTTT.

The chain employs TRBV18 and TRBJ1-6, with 7 nucleotides matching TRBD1. The CDR3 length is 16 residues. Per the germline V gene, CDR1 is KGHSH and CDR2 is LQKENI. Trimming took 3 bases from V and 9 from J; bases not matched to a gene: 11. The CDR3 sequence is CASSPRATGSSSPLHF. The CDR3 nucleotides are TGTGCCAGCTCACCCCGAGCGACAGGGAGTAGTTCACCCCTCCACTTT.

The J gene is TRBJ2-7, the V gene TRBV11-2, with no clear D. The CDR3 is 15 residues long. Trimming took 5 bases from V and 6 from J, leaving 20 bases between them. CDR1 is SGHAT, CDR2 FQNNGV, per germline. The CDR3 coding sequence is TGTGCCAGCAGCCCATCTGGATGGTCGGGCGGCGAGCAGTACTTC. Amino acid sequence: CASSPSGWSGGEQYF.

The chain joins TRBV7-2 to TRBJ1-5, with D hard to call. The CDR3 has 14 residues. CDR1 and CDR2 (germline): SGHTA, FQGNSA. The V gene lost 5 bases and the J gene lost 6 bases, with 14 bases spanning the gap. CDR3 sequence: CASSPWEGGQPQHF. The CDR3 coding sequence is TGTGCCAGCAGCCCGTGGGAGGGCGGTCAGCCCCAGCATTTT.